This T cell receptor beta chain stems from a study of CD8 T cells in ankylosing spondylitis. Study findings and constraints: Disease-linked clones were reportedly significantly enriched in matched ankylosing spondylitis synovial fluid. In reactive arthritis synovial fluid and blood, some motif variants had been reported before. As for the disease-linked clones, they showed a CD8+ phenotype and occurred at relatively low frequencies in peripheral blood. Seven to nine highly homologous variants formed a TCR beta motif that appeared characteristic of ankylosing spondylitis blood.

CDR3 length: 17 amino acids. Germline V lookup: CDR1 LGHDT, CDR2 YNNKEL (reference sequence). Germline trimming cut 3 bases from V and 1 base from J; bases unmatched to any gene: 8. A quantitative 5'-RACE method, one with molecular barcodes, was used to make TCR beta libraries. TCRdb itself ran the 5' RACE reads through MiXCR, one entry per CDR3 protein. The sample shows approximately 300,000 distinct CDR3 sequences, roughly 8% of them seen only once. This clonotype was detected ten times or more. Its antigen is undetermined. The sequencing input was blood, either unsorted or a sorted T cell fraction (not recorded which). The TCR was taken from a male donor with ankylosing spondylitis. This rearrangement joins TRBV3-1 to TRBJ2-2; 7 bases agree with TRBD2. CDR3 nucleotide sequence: TGTGCCAGCAGCCACCTAACTAGCGTATTGAACACCGGGGAGCTGTTTTTT. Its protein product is CASSHLTSVLNTGELFF.